This section outlines one T cell receptor (beta chain) sequence together with its context. As originally analysed: Reference gene primers were amplified, and this amplification served to estimate nucleated cell counts. This table comes from immunoSEQ multiplex PCR, and its TCRdb copy is limited to in-frame clones, with some not included. V and J calls and clone size are those listed in that table; D and trimming were worked out from the DNA. The table records 130,000 or so clones, around 89% of them present only once. The data belong to a study of blood T cell repertoires in COVID-19. Background on the study: Samples came from the United States, Italy and Spain, spanning acute and convalescent COVID-19. Sample material is recorded as cDNA or gDNA derived from T cells, B-cell-depleted T cells, or PBMCs.

The CDR3 is 15 residues long. Looked up from germline, CDR1 is SGHRS and CDR2 is YFSETQ. The junction had 5 bases not matched to a gene; V was cut back by 4 bases and J by 6 bases. The chain links TRBV5-1 to TRBJ1-4, with 11 bases that match TRBD1. The TCR was taken from a man aged 50 to 60 with active or convalescent COVID-19. The specimen was peripheral blood. Here the CDR3 reads CASSPRTGGDEKLFF. CDR3 in DNA: TGCGCCAGCAGCCCTAGGACAGGGGGCGATGAAAAACTGTTTTTT.